The clone carrying this TCR beta chain was counted many times. Its antigen is as yet unknown. This entry is derived from a study of CD8 T cells in ankylosing spondylitis. This CDR3 comprises 13 residues. The V end was cut by 4 bases, the J end by 0 bases, with 6 bases between. CDR1 is MGHRA and CDR2 is YSYEKL in the germline V gene. Libraries of TCR beta came from quantitative 5'-RACE with molecular barcodes. Each CDR3 protein is one row after TCRdb ran MiXCR on the 5' RACE reads. The repertoire consists of tens of thousands of distinct CDR3 sequences, with roughly 7.9% occurring once and the leading ten covering 30%. Broader study findings: Apparently characteristic of ankylosing spondylitis blood was a TCR beta motif (fewer than 10 highly homologous variants). Reports say disease-linked clones showed up significantly more in matched ankylosing spondylitis synovial fluid.

The TCR sequence derives from a male donor with ankylosing spondylitis or in good health (not recorded which). The sequenced material came from blood. The J gene is TRBJ2-5, the V gene TRBV4-1; the D gene is possibly TRBD1 (6 bases). The CDR3 spells CASSRDNQETQYF. CDR3 nucleotides: TGCGCCAGCAGCCGGGACAACCAAGAGACCCAGTACTTC.